The T cell receptor (beta chain) under discussion was sequenced for a study of T cells after yellow fever vaccination. Study-wide context: SMART-Seq v4 Ultra Low Input prepared libraries from low-cell fractions. Findings of the study overall: Post-booster samples contained most primary-vaccination clones (about 96% CD4, around 88% CD8). Contaminating bulk clonotypes could be abundant in FACS-sorted repertoires. A limited proportion of clonotypes was detected within both the CD4 and CD8 compartments.

This clonotype has only a few counts. The target antigen is unknown. From the 5' RACE reads, TCRdb called clonotypes with MiXCR, one entry per CDR3 protein. The sample contains around 300,000 distinct CDR3 sequences, approximately 4% of which appear only once. The input for sequencing was PBMCs, taken 15 days after the yellow fever booster vaccination. This receptor was identified in a man aged 18 to 29 who received the YFV17D yellow fever vaccine.

Here the CDR3 reads CASSFGSGGADTQYF. The CDR3 region has the DNA TGTGCCAGCAGCTTCGGTAGCGGGGGAGCAGATACGCAGTATTTT. The chain links TRBV7-2 to TRBJ2-3; 9 nucleotides align to TRBD2. Germline CDR1 and CDR2: SGHTA and FQGNSA. The CDR3 runs 15 residues. V shed 3 bases, J shed 4 bases, and the junction held 5 bases outside the gene matches.